The 9 T cell receptor beta chains below were found in one sample sequenced in a study of Ad26.COV2.S vaccination and SARS-CoV-2 variants. TCRdb's table, derived via immunoSEQ multiplex PCR, lists solely in-frame clones and lacks some. The table lists fewer than 500,000 clones, about nine tenths of them singletons. Described treatment: roughly 18 received Ad26.COV2.S at low or high dose, single or two shots; about 5 received placebo; per-sample allocation not given. All samples were drawn on day 63, counting from the first vaccine or placebo injection. This material consisted of peripheral blood, taken in a trial of Ad26.COV2.S vaccine versus placebo. These receptors were collected from a person between 18 and 65 years old who received the Ad26.COV2.S COVID-19 vaccine or a placebo.

The rearrangement joins TRBV28 to TRBJ1-2; 8 positions agree with TRBD1. V was pared by 6 bases and J by 3 bases, with 6 bases of the junction left unmatched. The CDR3 runs 14 residues. Germline loops: CDR1 MDHEN, CDR2 SYDVKM. Here the CDR3 DNA reads TGTGCCAGCAGCTTGACAGGGGTCTACTATGGCTACACCTTC. It encodes CASSLTGVYYGYTF.

The chain recombines TRBV5-1 with TRBJ2-7; tentatively, D is TRBD1 or TRBD2 (5 bases each). From germline, CDR1 is SGHRS and CDR2 YFSETQ. The CDR3 loop spans 15 amino acids. Trimming took 2 bases from V and 3 from J, leaving 15 bases between them. CDR3 sequence reads: CASSLLGTYGYEQYF. The CDR3 bases are TGCGCCAGCAGCTTACTAGGGACCTACGGCTACGAGCAGTACTTC.

This chain uses TRBV7-2 with TRBJ1-3; a possible D gene is TRBD1 (6 bases). Germline CDR1 SGHTA, CDR2 FQGNSA. Trimming took off 1 base at V and 0 bases at J, with 13 bases between the two ends. The CDR3 totals 17 residues. The CDR3 bases are TGTGCCAGCAGCTTAGGCCCGGGGGCCAGCTCTGGAAACACCATATATTTT. Protein product: CASSLGPGASSGNTIYF.

The V gene is TRBV28, the J gene TRBJ1-5; D gene ambiguous. V was cut by 5 bases and J by 0 bases, with 17 bases left in between. CDR1 and CDR2 (germline): MDHEN, SYDVKM. This CDR3 is 17 amino acids long. CDR3 amino acids: CASSIYPSGYSNQPQHF. As DNA, the CDR3 is TGTGCCAGCAGTATTTATCCGTCCGGCTATAGCAATCAGCCCCAGCATTTT.

V gene TRBV12-3 or TRBV12-4 combines with J gene TRBJ2-5; D possibly uses TRBD1 or TRBD2 (5 bases each). This CDR3 is 13 amino acids long. Trimming took 6 bases from V and 10 from J, leaving 18 bases between them. The CDR3 DNA follows: TGTGCCAGCAGGGCCGGGACGGCCTACGGCCAGTACTTC. As protein: CASRAGTAYGQYF.

The gene calls are TRBV30 and TRBJ2-7, with D hard to call. Germline V gene sequence: CDR1 GTSNPN, CDR2 SVGIG (reference sequence). V dropped 3 bases and J dropped 0 bases, with 12 bases sitting between them. This CDR3 spans 14 amino acids. The CDR3 nucleotides read TGTGCCTGGAGGGCCTCTGACATCTCCTACGAGCAGTACTTC. This gives the protein CAWRASDISYEQYF.

The gene calls are TRBV5-4 and TRBJ1-2; D gene ambiguous. CDR3 length: 13 amino acids. Germline CDR1 SGHNT, CDR2 YYREEE (reference sequence). With 4 bases removed from V and 1 base from J, the gap between germline ends came to 8 bases. The CDR3 nucleotides read TGTGCCAGCAGCCGGGAGAGTAACTATGGCTACACCTTC. Translating gives CASSRESNYGYTF.

The chain links TRBV9 to TRBJ2-1; 7 nucleotides match TRBD2. This CDR3 has 13 amino acids. V lost 4 bases, J lost 9 bases, and 7 bases stayed unmatched. The V gene's germline CDR1 is SGDLS and CDR2 YYNGEE. CDR3 in DNA: TGTGCCAGCAGCCTAGCGGCGGGAATTGAGCAGTTCTTC. This translates into CASSLAAGIEQFF.

The chain links TRBV7-2 to TRBJ1-2; D may be TRBD1 (6 bases). The CDR3 totals 13 residues. The V and J ends lost 5 bases and 6 bases respectively, with 13 bases between them. The V gene's germline CDR1 is SGHTA and CDR2 FQGNSA. The CDR3 bases are TGTGCCAGCAGCCCACGGGGGGGCCATGGCTACACCTTC. This translates into CASSPRGGHGYTF.